This TCR beta chain was recovered during a study of CD8 T cells in ankylosing spondylitis. Study-level results: Apparently characteristic of ankylosing spondylitis blood was a TCR beta motif (about 8 highly homologous variants). In ankylosing spondylitis patients, matched synovial fluid reportedly showed significant enrichment of disease-linked clones. Disease-linked clones bore a CD8+ phenotype and were relatively rare in peripheral blood.

Germline values: CDR1 SGHNT, CDR2 YYREEE (reference sequence). The CDR3 consists of 15 residues. V lost 4 bases and J lost 8; bases outside the gene matches: 10. Construction of TCR beta libraries was performed using quantitative 5'-RACE with molecular barcodes. Each CDR3 protein gets one entry after TCRdb re-called the 5' RACE reads with MiXCR. The sample has some 95,000 distinct CDR3 sequences; roughly 9.6% are singletons. This clonotype was counted at least ten times. The antigen is not known. This receptor was obtained from a male donor with ankylosing spondylitis or in good health (not recorded which). The gene calls are TRBV5-4 and TRBJ2-1; 9 nucleotides match TRBD2. The sample taken for sequencing was blood, either unsorted or a sorted T cell fraction (not recorded which). CDR3 nucleotides: TGTGCCAGCAGCACAGCGGGGGGCCCTCTGGATGAGCAGTTCTTC. Translation: CASSTAGGPLDEQFF.